This T cell receptor beta chain was found in a study of human T cells and chemical hapten exposure. Time point reported: pre-sensitization, week 0. Treatment here: therapeutic diphenylcyclopropenone sensitization with weekly scalp DPC. This clonotype was detected only once. TCRdb re-derived calls from the RACE reads in MiXCR, one entry per CDR3 protein. The sample consists of 150,000 to 200,000 distinct CDR3 sequences, 25% to 30% of them appearing once. With V trimmed by 2 bases and J by 4 bases, 7 bases remained unmatched. Germline V gene sequence: CDR1 MDHEN, CDR2 SYDVKM. The CDR3 is 16 amino acids. The source is a woman in her 30s with alopecia areata. Some clones in this sample may be carry-over from other donors' samples. This specimen consisted of whole blood, obtained in connection with sensitization to the hapten diphenylcyclopropenone (DPC). The chain carries TRBV28 and TRBJ1-5; the match to TRBD1 covers 8 bases. CDR3 DNA: TGTGCCAGCAGTTTAATTGACAGGGGTGGAAATCAGCCCCAGCATTTT. Protein: CASSLIDRGGNQPQHF.